This paragraph covers one T cell receptor beta chain sequence. Using immunoSEQ multiplex PCR, the repertoire was profiled, and TCRdb retains in-frame clones only, with some absent. This table holds some 150,000 clones, approximately 90% found once. The record originates from a study of T cell responses to AZD1222 COVID-19 vaccine. Trimming shortened V by 4 bases and J by 4 bases, and 18 bases separated the two germline ends. The length of the CDR3 is 16 residues. The germline CDR1 and CDR2 sequences are SGDLS and YYNGEE. This clonotype originated in an adult in good health. The sample consisted of peripheral blood, taken on day 0 of AZD1222 vaccination. This chain joins TRBV9 and TRBJ2-1; TRBD2 is a possible D gene (6 bases). The chain's CDR3 is CASSTRIGTGYNEQFF. In DNA form, the CDR3 reads TGTGCCAGCAGCACACGAATTGGGACTGGTTACAATGAGCAGTTCTTC.